Below are 11 T cell receptor beta chains sequenced from a single sample in a study of blood T cell repertoires in COVID-19. TCRdb keeps only in-frame clones here, not all; method: immunoSEQ multiplex PCR. The data show 150,000 to 200,000 clones, with about 81% seen just once and around 19% held by the top ten. Sequenced: peripheral blood. Every receptor here comes from an elderly woman with acute or convalescent COVID-19.

CDR3 amino acids: CASSRGSLSGNTIYF. In DNA, the CDR3 is TGCGCCAGCTCTAGAGGGAGTCTCTCTGGAAACACCATATATTTT. This chain links TRBV5-1 with TRBJ1-3; D call uncertain. The CDR3 length is 15 residues. The germline V gene encodes CDR1 SGHRS and CDR2 YFSETQ. Trimming pared 7 bases from V and 0 bases from J, leaving 14 bases between.

The chain uses TRBV5-4 and TRBJ2-7; perhaps TRBD1 as D (5 bases). Trimming left V 1 base short and J 5 bases short, with 13 bases between. Looked up from germline, CDR1 is SGHNT and CDR2 is YYREEE (reference sequence). This CDR3 is 14 amino acids long. The CDR3 reads CASSLLQGTHEQYF. In DNA form, the CDR3 reads TGTGCCAGCAGCTTGCTCCAGGGTACCCACGAGCAGTACTTC.

The rearrangement links TRBV27 to TRBJ1-2; 7 bases fit TRBD1. V was pared by 7 bases and J by 4 bases, with 3 bases of the junction left unmatched. CDR1 and CDR2 from the germline V gene are MNHEY and SMNVEV (reference sequence). This CDR3 region has 12 residues. The DNA for the CDR3 is TGTGCCAGCAAGGGGGCTAGCTATGGCTACACCTTC. Amino acid sequence: CASKGASYGYTF.

The gene calls are TRBV28 and TRBJ1-2; 9 bases align to TRBD1. After removal of 4 bases from V and 6 bases from J, the junction contained 6 bases not matched to a gene. The CDR3 loop spans 14 amino acids. Germline CDR1 and CDR2: MDHEN and SYDVKM. DNA for the CDR3: TGTGCCAGCAGTTCCACGACAGGGGGGCATGGCTACACCTTC. This sequence encodes CASSSTTGGHGYTF.

The gene calls are TRBV28 and TRBJ1-3; D call uncertain. In germline, CDR1 is MDHEN, CDR2 SYDVKM. The CDR3 has 14 residues. V was shortened by 8 bases and J by 0 bases, with 11 bases between the two germline ends. The CDR3 here is CASGSGLSGNTIYF. The CDR3 nucleotides read TGTGCCAGCGGCAGCGGGCTCTCTGGAAACACCATATATTTT. Drawing the rest from reference TRBV28 and TRBJ1-3, the complete variable domain is DVKVTQSSRYLVKRTGEKVFLECVQDMDHENMFWYRQDPGLGLRLIYFSYDVKMKEKGDIPEGYSVSREKKERFSLILESASTNQTSMYLCASGSGLSGNTIYFGEGSWLTVV.

This clone is medium-sized in the sample. The rearrangement uses TRBV11-2 and TRBJ1-1; D perhaps matches TRBD1 (6 bases). Germline V gene sequence: CDR1 SGHAT, CDR2 FQNNGV. The CDR3 has 16 residues. The V end was cut by 3 bases, the J end by 2 bases, with 16 bases between. CDR3 protein: CASSFPTTRGNTEAFF. As DNA, the CDR3 is TGTGCCAGCAGCTTTCCTACCACCAGGGGTAACACTGAAGCTTTCTTT.

This chain joins TRBV19 and TRBJ1-2, with D hard to call. V gave up 5 bases and J gave up 2 bases, with 12 bases separating them. Germline lookup yields CDR1 LNHDA and CDR2 SQIVND (reference sequence). This CDR3 comprises 14 residues. The CDR3 region is CASSPPVPNYGYTF. CDR3 coding DNA: TGTGCCAGTAGTCCTCCGGTGCCCAACTATGGCTACACCTTC.

The CDR3 DNA is TGCGCCAGCAGTGAGTCTAGCAAAAGAACAGATACGCAGTATTTT. This codes for CASSESSKRTDTQYF. This chain uses TRBV10-1 with TRBJ2-3; D unresolved. V was clipped by 0 bases and J by 3 bases, with 10 bases between them. The CDR3 covers 15 residues. Per germline, CDR1 WNHNN and CDR2 SYGVQD (reference sequence).

This chain links TRBV3-1 (or the pseudogene TRBV3-2) with TRBJ2-7; 8 bases agree with TRBD1. Germline loops: CDR1 LGHDT, CDR2 YNNKEL (reference sequence). Unmatched junction bases numbered 9, after V lost 1 base and J lost 4 bases. This CDR3 has 16 residues. CDR3 DNA sequence: TGTGCCAGCAGCCAAGGTACGCAGACAGGGGTATACGAGCAGTACTTC. Protein product: CASSQGTQTGVYEQYF.

The chain couples TRBV3-1 (or the pseudogene TRBV3-2) to TRBJ1-4; D perhaps matches TRBD1 (6 bases). Germline values: CDR1 LGHDT, CDR2 YNNKEL (reference sequence). The V gene lost 1 base and the J gene lost 8 bases, with 17 bases spanning the gap. There are 16 residues in the CDR3. In DNA, the CDR3 is TGTGCCAGCAGCCAAGTTGGTGGGGGGGGCCTAGAAAAACTGTTTTTT. Translated, it gives CASSQVGGGGLEKLFF.

This clone was found once. The chain joins TRBV29-1 to TRBJ2-7, with D possibly matching TRBD1 (5 bases). Germline CDR1 reads SQVTM; CDR2 reads ANQGSEA. V shed 8 bases and J shed 6 bases, with 26 bases lying between them. The CDR3 loop spans 15 amino acids. As DNA, the CDR3 is TGCAGCACCAAAGGAGCAGGGATAGATTCGAGCGAGCAGTACTTC. This codes for CSTKGAGIDSSEQYF.